The 29 T cell receptor beta chains below were found in one sample sequenced in a study of identical twins. TCRdb itself ran the 5' RACE reads through MiXCR, one entry per CDR3 protein. The repertoire has 690,000 or so distinct CDR3 sequences, over 5% of them found once; the top ten carry around 1.9%. Sequencing input: naive T cells sorted from blood. The receptor set was obtained from a man between 18 and 29 years old in good health.

Of note for this clonotype: A read error may be the cause here, since a much bigger clone is one base away. This chain's CDR3 is CASSFRWLMNTEAFF. The DNA for the CDR3 is TGTGCCAGCAGTTTTCGGTGGTTAATGAACACTGAAGCTTTCTTT. J is TRBJ1-1 and V is TRBV12-3 or TRBV12-4; no firm D call. V lost 3 bases, J lost 0 bases, and 11 bases lay in between. The CDR3 runs to 15 residues.

V usage is TRBV9 and J usage is TRBJ2-3; D may be TRBD2 (5 bases). V was clipped by 6 bases and J by 3 bases, with 11 bases between them. Germline CDR1 and CDR2: SGDLS and YYNGEE. The CDR3 is made up of 13 amino acids. The CDR3 loop is CASTWGETDTQYF. The DNA for the CDR3 is TGTGCCAGCACTTGGGGAGAGACAGATACGCAGTATTTT.

This clonotype was detected a few times. The chain couples TRBV5-1 to TRBJ2-1, with D possibly TRBD1 on 5 matching bases. Trimming shortened V by 0 bases and J by 0 bases, and 10 bases separated the two germline ends. The CDR3 loop spans 16 amino acids. Germline CDR1 SGHRS, CDR2 YFSETQ. The CDR3 spells CASSLDRRGSYNEQFF. The CDR3 DNA follows: TGCGCCAGCAGCTTGGATCGAAGGGGCTCCTACAATGAGCAGTTCTTC.

This chain connects TRBV7-3 to TRBJ2-1; D gene unclear. V was cut by 2 bases and J by 8 bases, with 10 bases left in between. Germline-derived CDR1 and CDR2 are SGHTA and FQGTGA. The length of the CDR3 is 13 residues. The CDR3 DNA reads TGTGCCAGCAGCTTAGATTGGTTCGATGAGCAGTTCTTC. It encodes CASSLDWFDEQFF.

The CDR3 coding sequence is TGTGCCAGCAACGAGCCCTGGCTAGCGGGAGGGAGCTCCTACAATGAGCAGTTCTTC. Translated: CASNEPWLAGGSSYNEQFF. The chain couples TRBV2 to TRBJ2-1, with 12 bases aligning to TRBD2. From germline, CDR1 is SNHLY and CDR2 FYNNEI. V dropped 7 bases and J dropped 0; count of bases not matched to a gene: 13. The CDR3 has 19 amino acids.

In this sample, this clonotype turned up many times. The rearrangement uses TRBV30 and TRBJ1-1; a possible D gene is TRBD1 (5 bases). Trimming removed 4 bases from V and 5 bases from J, with 11 bases in between. Germline V gene lookup returns CDR1 GTSNPN and CDR2 SVGIG (reference sequence). The CDR3 sequence is 12 residues long. As DNA, the CDR3 is TGTGCCTGGATAGGGGCGGGTACTGAAGCTTTCTTT. The encoded protein is CAWIGAGTEAFF.

This clonotype was seen at least ten times. The chain is built from TRBV6-6 and TRBJ2-3; no clear D gene. CDR1 is MNHNY and CDR2 is SVGAGI in the germline V gene (reference sequence). Trimming removed 8 bases at V and 2 bases at J, with 11 bases between. This CDR3 spans 13 amino acids. The CDR3 bases are TGTGCCAGCCGAAGCACTTCCACAGATACGCAGTATTTT. Encoded protein: CASRSTSTDTQYF.

This clonotype was picked up many times. The gene calls are TRBV12-3 or TRBV12-4 and TRBJ1-4, with TRBD1 as a possible D gene (5 bases). The CDR3 has 11 residues. Trimming took off 4 bases at V and 14 bases at J, with 11 bases between the two ends. DNA for the CDR3: TGTGCCAGCAGTTCGGGTTACAGGCTGTTTTTT. Residues: CASSSGYRLFF.

V is TRBV6-2 or TRBV6-3 and J is TRBJ2-7; a weak D match, TRBD2 (5 bases). Germline loops: CDR1 MNHEY, CDR2 SVGEGT. Deletions cut 6 bases from V and 1 base from J, with 19 bases between. This CDR3 region has 16 residues. In DNA, the CDR3 is TGTGCCAGCAGATACCGTTCTAGCCGAATTTCCTACGAGCAGTACTTC. Its translation is CASRYRSSRISYEQYF.

This clonotype was detected many times. This chain uses TRBV12-3 or TRBV12-4 with TRBJ2-2; TRBD1 aligns across 8 bases. The CDR3 loop spans 14 amino acids. After removal of 5 bases from V and 6 bases from J, the junction contained 5 bases not matched to a gene. CDR3 coding DNA: TGTGCCAGCAGTCTCACAGGGGGACCCGGGGAGCTGTTTTTT. Amino acid sequence: CASSLTGGPGELFF.

This clonotype was observed at least ten times. The rearrangement links TRBV6-1 to TRBJ2-1; 9 bases fit TRBD1. The CDR3 runs to 14 residues. V was clipped by 6 bases and J by 6 bases; unmatched bases: 6. The germline gives CDR1 MNHNS, CDR2 SASEGT. CDR3 DNA sequence: TGTGCCAGCAGGGGGACAGGGTTAGTCAATGAGCAGTTCTTC. Its protein is CASRGTGLVNEQFF.

This rearrangement joins TRBV3-1 to TRBJ2-3, with D tentatively TRBD2 (6 bases). Trimming cost V 2 bases and J 2 bases, with 11 bases left between them. Germline V gene sequence: CDR1 LGHDT, CDR2 YNNKEL (reference sequence). The CDR3 consists of 15 residues. The CDR3 spells CASSQLAGSTDTQYF. In DNA form, the CDR3 reads TGTGCCAGCAGCCAATTGGCGGGATCCACAGATACGCAGTATTTT.

This clonotype was counted between two and nine times. The V call is TRBV6-5, the J call TRBJ1-4; D is uncertain. V dropped 3 bases and J dropped 0 bases, with 11 bases sitting between them. Per the germline V gene, CDR1 is MNHEY and CDR2 is SVGAGI. This CDR3 comprises 16 residues. The CDR3 reads CASSYNRWTTNEKLFF. The CDR3 DNA reads as TGTGCCAGCAGTTATAATAGGTGGACAACTAATGAAAAACTGTTTTTT.

This clonotype was counted ten times or more. CDR3 protein: CASTQAYSNQPQHF. The CDR3, as DNA: TGTGCCAGCACCCAGGCCTATAGCAATCAGCCCCAGCATTTT. The rearrangement links TRBV6-1 to TRBJ1-5; no clear D. The V gene lost 7 bases and the J gene lost 0 bases, with 10 bases spanning the gap. The CDR3 totals 14 residues. Germline V gene sequence: CDR1 MNHNS, CDR2 SASEGT.

The chain is built from TRBV7-2 and TRBJ1-6; D is unresolved. Per the germline V gene, CDR1 is SGHTA and CDR2 is FQGNSA. This CDR3 has 13 residues. The V and J ends lost 2 bases and 12 bases respectively, with 11 bases between them. The DNA of the CDR3 is TGTGCCAGCAGCTTAATTGATTGGCGACCCCTCCACTTT. Encoded protein: CASSLIDWRPLHF.

The sample holds many counts of this clonotype. The rearrangement joins TRBV27 to TRBJ1-2; 7 bases map to TRBD1. V lost 6 bases to trimming and J lost 4 bases; unmatched junction nucleotides: 8. This CDR3 has 14 amino acids. The germline V gene has CDR1 MNHEY and CDR2 SMNVEV (reference sequence). For the CDR3, the DNA is TGTGCCAGCAGCCCAGGGAGGACAGGCTATGGCTACACCTTC. It is translated as CASSPGRTGYGYTF.

This clonotype has a count of ten or more. The chain carries TRBV20-1 and TRBJ2-7; D uncertain. CDR3 size: 11 residues. Germline V gene lookup returns CDR1 DFQATT and CDR2 SNEGSKA (reference sequence). V shed 6 bases and J shed 5 bases, with 11 bases lying between them. The CDR3 coding sequence is TGCAGTGCCGCGTGGGGTAACGAGCAGTACGTC. It yields the protein CSAAWGNEQYV.

The chain uses TRBV6-1 and TRBJ2-2; 10 nucleotides line up with TRBD2. The CDR3 covers 16 residues. Trimming at V came to 0 bases and at J to 6 bases, leaving 4 bases not matched to a gene. From germline, CDR1 is MNHNS and CDR2 SASEGT. CDR3 DNA: TGTGCCAGCAGTGAAGCTCTAGCGGGAGCGCCCGGGGAGCTGTTTTTT. Translating gives CASSEALAGAPGELFF.

This clonotype was counted only a few times. The chain recombines TRBV3-1 with TRBJ2-3; weak D call: TRBD2 (5 bases). CDR3 length: 17 residues. From germline, CDR1 is LGHDT and CDR2 YNNKEL (reference sequence). The V end was cut by 4 bases, the J end by 0 bases, with 17 bases between. CDR3 residues: CASSRFSGRTSTDTQYF. CDR3 DNA sequence: TGTGCCAGCAGCCGTTTTAGTGGTCGGACTAGCACAGATACGCAGTATTTT.

There are a few counts of this clonotype. This chain connects TRBV7-2 to TRBJ1-5, with a weak D call TRBD1 (5 bases). Germline CDR1 SGHTA, CDR2 FQGNSA. V gave up 0 bases and J gave up 6 bases, with 9 bases separating them. The CDR3 is 14 amino acids. DNA for the CDR3: TGTGCCAGCAGCTTAGCAGGGAGGGGTCAGCCCCAGCATTTT. Translated: CASSLAGRGQPQHF.

This rearrangement joins TRBV28 to TRBJ2-5, with 10 positions matching TRBD2. Germline-derived CDR1 and CDR2 are MDHEN and SYDVKM. There are 17 residues in the CDR3. J lost 4 bases, V lost 6 bases, and 14 bases had no gene match. CDR3 in amino acids: CASRPLRLSGRGETQYF. The CDR3 nucleotides read TGTGCCAGCAGACCCCTCCGCCTCAGCGGGAGGGGAGAGACCCAGTACTTC.

There are a few counts of this clonotype. CDR3: CASSYPGQLNNEQFF. CDR3 coding DNA: TGCGCCAGCAGCTACCCGGGACAGCTGAACAATGAGCAGTTCTTC. The gene calls are TRBV4-1 and TRBJ2-1; 7 positions match TRBD1. The V segment lost 5 bases and the J segment 5 bases; nucleotides outside the gene matches: 9. There are 15 residues in the CDR3. Germline CDR1 is MGHRA and CDR2 is YSYEKL.

This clonotype was found many times. J is TRBJ1-2 and V is TRBV20-1, with D uncertain. Deletions cut 4 bases from V and 6 bases from J, with 6 bases between. CDR1 and CDR2 from the germline V gene are DFQATT and SNEGSKA (reference sequence). The CDR3 has 10 residues. The chain's CDR3 is CSAIYDGYTF. The CDR3 DNA is TGCAGTGCTATCTACGATGGCTACACCTTC.

This clonotype was detected ten times or more. The gene calls are TRBV10-3 and TRBJ1-4; possible D gene TRBD1, 6 bases. This CDR3 has 14 residues. Germline values: CDR1 ENHRY, CDR2 SYGVKD. Trimming removed 0 bases from V and 8 bases from J, with 10 bases in between. Here the CDR3 reads CAISESSQGEKLFF. CDR3 sequence (DNA): TGTGCCATCAGTGAGTCCAGCCAGGGGGAAAAACTGTTTTTT.

The J gene is TRBJ2-7, the V gene TRBV2; 9 bases agree with TRBD2. The CDR3 covers 14 residues. The germline V gene encodes CDR1 SNHLY and CDR2 FYNNEI. The ends lost 8 bases at V and 5 bases at J; junction bases unmatched: 10. As DNA, the CDR3 is TGTGCCAGCCTTAAGGCGGGAGGGAGGGACGAGCAGTACTTC. Protein sequence: CASLKAGGRDEQYF.

This clonotype has ten or more counts. Mismatch with germline at one junction end may stem from a read error. As DNA, the CDR3 is TGTGCCAGCAGCGAGAGGAGCTCCTACAATGAGCAGTTCTTC. Its translation: CASSERSSYNEQFF. J is TRBJ2-1 and V is TRBV5-1; no clear D. Germline V lookup: CDR1 SGHRS, CDR2 YFSETQ. The CDR3 sequence is 14 residues long.

This clonotype showed up many times. The chain recombines TRBV5-1 with TRBJ2-2, with 13 bases that match TRBD2. The junction had 12 bases not matched to a gene; V was cut back by 9 bases and J by 4 bases. In germline, CDR1 is SGHRS, CDR2 YFSETQ. The CDR3 loop spans 17 amino acids. This chain's CDR3 is CATHGTSGATGTGELFF. As DNA, the CDR3 is TGCGCCACCCACGGGACTAGCGGGGCCACGGGCACCGGGGAGCTGTTTTTT.

In DNA, the CDR3 is TGCAGTGCTCACGACTTCCAGACGGCTCGCGAGCAGTACTTC. It yields the protein CSAHDFQTAREQYF. This chain joins TRBV20-1 and TRBJ2-7; D remains ambiguous. Trimming cost V 5 bases and J 6 bases, with 20 bases left between them. CDR1 and CDR2 (germline): DFQATT, SNEGSKA (reference sequence). The CDR3 covers 14 residues.

This clonotype was seen repeatedly, ten times or more. The chain has TRBV10-3 and TRBJ1-1; no reliable D call. V dropped 2 bases and J dropped 0 bases, with 7 bases sitting between them. This CDR3 region has 14 residues. Germline CDR1 reads ENHRY; CDR2 reads SYGVKD. CDR3: CAISETAMNTEAFF. CDR3 nucleotide sequence: TGTGCCATCAGTGAGACAGCTATGAACACTGAAGCTTTCTTT.